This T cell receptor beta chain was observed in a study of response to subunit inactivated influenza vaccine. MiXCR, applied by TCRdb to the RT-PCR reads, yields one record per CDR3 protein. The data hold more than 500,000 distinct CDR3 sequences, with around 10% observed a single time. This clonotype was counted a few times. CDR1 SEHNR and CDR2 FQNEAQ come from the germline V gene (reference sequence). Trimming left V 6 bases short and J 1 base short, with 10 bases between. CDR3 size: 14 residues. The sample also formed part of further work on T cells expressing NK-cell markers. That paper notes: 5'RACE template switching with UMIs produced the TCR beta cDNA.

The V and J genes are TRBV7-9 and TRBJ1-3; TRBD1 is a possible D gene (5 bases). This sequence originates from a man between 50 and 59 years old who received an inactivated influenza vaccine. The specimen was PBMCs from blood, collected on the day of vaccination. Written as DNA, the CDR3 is TGTGCCAGCAGGGGGGAGCAATCTGGAAACACCATATATTTT. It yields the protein CASRGEQSGNTIYF.